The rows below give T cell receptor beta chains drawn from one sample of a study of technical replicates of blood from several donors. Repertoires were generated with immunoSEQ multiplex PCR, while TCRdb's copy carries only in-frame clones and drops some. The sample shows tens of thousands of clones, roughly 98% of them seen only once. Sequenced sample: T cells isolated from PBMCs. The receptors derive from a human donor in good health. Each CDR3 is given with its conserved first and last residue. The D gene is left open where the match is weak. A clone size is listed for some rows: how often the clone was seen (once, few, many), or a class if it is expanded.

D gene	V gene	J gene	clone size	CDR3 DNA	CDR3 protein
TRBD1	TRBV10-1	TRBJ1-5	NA	TGCGCCAGCAGTGAGGGGACAGGGCGGCAGCCCCAGCATTTT	CASSEGTGRQPQHF
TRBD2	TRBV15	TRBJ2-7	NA	TGTGCCACCAGCAGCCAAGGGACTAGCTACGAGCAGTACTTC	CATSSQGTSYEQYF
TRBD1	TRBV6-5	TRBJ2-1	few	TGTGCCAGCAGTCGACAGGGGAAGAGGAATGAGCAGTTCTTC	CASSRQGKRNEQFF
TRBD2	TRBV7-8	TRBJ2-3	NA	TGTGCCAGCAGCCCCCGGACTAGCGGGGGGTTAGGAGATACGCAGTATTTT	CASSPRTSGGLGDTQYF
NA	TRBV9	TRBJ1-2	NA	TGTGCCAGCAGCGTAGACAGCAACTATGGCTACACCTTC	CASSVDSNYGYTF
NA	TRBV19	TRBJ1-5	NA	TGTGCCAGTAGTAAATCGGGGAACAGCCTTAAACATCAGCCCCAGCATTTT	CASSKSGNSLKHQPQHF
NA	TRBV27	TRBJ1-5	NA	TGTGCCAGCAGTTTATCCCCCAGAGCGGACCGGCCCCAGCATTTT	CASSLSPRADRPQHF
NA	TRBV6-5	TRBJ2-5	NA	TGTGCCAGCAGTTATCTCATCGGTGACTCTGGGGAGACCCAGTACTTC	CASSYLIGDSGETQYF
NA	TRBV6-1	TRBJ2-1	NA	TGTGGGGCAGGACAGAATACCTATGAGCAGTTCTTC	CGAGQNTYEQFF
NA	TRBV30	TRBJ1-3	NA	TGTGCCTGGAGTCCCACATCTGGAAACACCATATATTTT	CAWSPTSGNTIYF
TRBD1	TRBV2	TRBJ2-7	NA	TGTGCCAGCCGTTCCGGGACAGGGGAATACGAGCAGTACTTC	CASRSGTGEYEQYF
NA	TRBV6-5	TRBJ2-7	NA	TGTGCCAGCAGTGTACGGGAAGGCTACGAGCAGTACTTC	CASSVREGYEQYF
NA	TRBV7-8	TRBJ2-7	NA	TGTGCCAGCACCGAGACTGTTTACGACTCCTACGAGCAGTACTTC	CASTETVYDSYEQYF
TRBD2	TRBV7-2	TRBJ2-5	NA	TGTGCCAGCAGCACCGGACTAGCGGGACAGGCAGAGACCCAGTACTTC	CASSTGLAGQAETQYF
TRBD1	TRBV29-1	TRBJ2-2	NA	TGCAGCGTCGAAGGGACAGCCCCTGGCACCGGGGAGCTGTTTTTT	CSVEGTAPGTGELFF
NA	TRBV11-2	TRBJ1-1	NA	TGTGCCAGCAGCCTCCCGGGCGTCTCGGGGACTGAAGCTTTCTTT	CASSLPGVSGTEAFF
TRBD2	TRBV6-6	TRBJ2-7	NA	TGTGCCAGCAGTCGCCGGACTAGCGGGAGCTCCTACGAGCAGTACTTC	CASSRRTSGSSYEQYF
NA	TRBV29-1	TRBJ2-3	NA	TGCAGCGTTGCGGGAGGGGGCGGCGTAGATACGCAGTATTTT	CSVAGGGGVDTQYF
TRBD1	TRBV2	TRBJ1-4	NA	TGTGCCTCGGGCAGGGGGAATGAAAAACTGTTTTTT	CASGRGNEKLFF
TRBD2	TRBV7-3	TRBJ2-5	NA	TGTGCCAGCAGCTTAAGGACTAGAGAAGAGACCCAGTACTTC	CASSLRTREETQYF
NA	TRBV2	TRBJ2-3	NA	TGTGCCAGCGGGGCCACGGATACGCAGTATTTT	CASGATDTQYF
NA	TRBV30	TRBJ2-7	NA	TGTGCCTGGGGACAGATCGACGAGCAGTACTTC	CAWGQIDEQYF
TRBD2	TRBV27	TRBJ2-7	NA	TGTGCCAGCCGCCGCTCCCTGGCGGGGGACTCCTACGAGCAGTACTTC	CASRRSLAGDSYEQYF
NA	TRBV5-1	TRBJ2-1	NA	TGCGCCAGCAGCTTGGCCGCGCGAAGAGGAGATGAGCAGTTCTTC	CASSLAARRGDEQFF
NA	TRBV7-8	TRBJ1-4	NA	TGTGCCAGCAGCTTAGCTGGAACAGGGTACAAAAAACTGTTTTTT	CASSLAGTGYKKLFF
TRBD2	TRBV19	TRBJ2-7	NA	TGTGCCAGTAGCCCCGAATATCCGGGACTAGCGGGAAGTTACGAGCAGTACTTC	CASSPEYPGLAGSYEQYF
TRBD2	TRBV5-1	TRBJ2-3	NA	TGCGCCAGCAGCTTGGTTGCGGGGGGGCCGTTGGGAGATACGCAGTATTTT	CASSLVAGGPLGDTQYF
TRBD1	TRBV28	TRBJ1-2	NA	TGTGCCACCGCAGGGGGGACTAACTATGGCTACACCTTC	CATAGGTNYGYTF
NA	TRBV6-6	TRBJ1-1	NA	TGTGCCAGCGTGGCCTGGGACACAATGAACACTGAAGCTTTCTTT	CASVAWDTMNTEAFF
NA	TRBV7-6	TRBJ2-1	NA	TGTGCCAGCAGCCTCTCCGAGCTTCATGAGCAGTTCTTC	CASSLSELHEQFF
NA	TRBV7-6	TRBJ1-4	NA	TGTGCCAGCAGCTTCCCAGGAGGGATAAGAGAAAAACTGTTTTTT	CASSFPGGIREKLFF
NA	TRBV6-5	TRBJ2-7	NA	TGTGCCAGCAGGAAACCCGGACAGTTCCCCTACGAGCAGTACTTC	CASRKPGQFPYEQYF